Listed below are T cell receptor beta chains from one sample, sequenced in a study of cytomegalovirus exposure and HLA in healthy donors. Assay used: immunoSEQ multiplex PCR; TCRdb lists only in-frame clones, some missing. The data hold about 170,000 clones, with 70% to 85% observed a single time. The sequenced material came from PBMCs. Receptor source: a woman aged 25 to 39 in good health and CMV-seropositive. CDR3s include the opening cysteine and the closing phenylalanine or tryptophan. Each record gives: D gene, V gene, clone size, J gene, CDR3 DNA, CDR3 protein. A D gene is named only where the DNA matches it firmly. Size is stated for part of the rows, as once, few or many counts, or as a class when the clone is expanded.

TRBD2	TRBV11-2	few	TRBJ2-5	TGTGCCAGCAGCTTCCGACTAGCGGGAGGGCCAGGGGAGACCCAGTACTTC	CASSFRLAGGPGETQYF
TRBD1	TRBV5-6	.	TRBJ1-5	TGTGCCAGCAGCAAGGACAGGGGGAGAAGCAATCAGCCCCAGCATTTT	CASSKDRGRSNQPQHF
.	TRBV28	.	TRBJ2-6	TGTGCCAGCACCAGGGGTCGTTATGCCAACGTCCTGACTTTC	CASTRGRYANVLTF
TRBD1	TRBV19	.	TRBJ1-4	TGTGCCAGTAGCGACAGGGCAACTAATGAAAAACTGTTTTTT	CASSDRATNEKLFF
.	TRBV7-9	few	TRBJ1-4	TGTGCCAGCAGCGCGGACGGGGCAACTAATGAAAAACTGTTTTTT	CASSADGATNEKLFF
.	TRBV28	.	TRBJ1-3	TGTGCCAGCAGTTTTCCGAGCTCTGGAAACACCATATATTTT	CASSFPSSGNTIYF
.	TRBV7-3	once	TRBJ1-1	TGTGCCAGCAGCTTAATGGCAGGGGAGAACACTGAAGCTTTCTTT	CASSLMAGENTEAFF
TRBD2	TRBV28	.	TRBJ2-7	TGTGCCAGCAGTCTAGCGGGCTCCTACGAGCAGTACTTC	CASSLAGSYEQYF
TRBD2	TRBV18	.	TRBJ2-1	TGTGCCAGCTCACCCCGGACTAGCGGGACTCCCTACAATGAGCAGTTCTTC	CASSPRTSGTPYNEQFF
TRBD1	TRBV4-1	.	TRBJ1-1	TGCGCCAGCAGCCAGGGACAGCTACTGAACACTGAAGCTTTCTTT	CASSQGQLLNTEAFF
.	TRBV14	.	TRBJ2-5	TGTGCCAGCAGCCTCCTTCAAGAGACCCAGTACTTC	CASSLLQETQYF
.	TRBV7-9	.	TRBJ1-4	TGTGCCAGCAGCTTACAGGGCCCTAATGAAAAACTGTTTTTT	CASSLQGPNEKLFF
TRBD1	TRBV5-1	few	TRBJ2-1	TGCGCCAGCAGCTTGGAAGGCGGGACAGGGGGGAGTGGAGACAATGAGCAGTTCTTC	CASSLEGGTGGSGDNEQFF
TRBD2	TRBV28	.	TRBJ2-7	TGTGCCAGCAGTTCGCCCCCGGGGGGCTCCTACGAGCAGTACTTC	CASSSPPGGSYEQYF
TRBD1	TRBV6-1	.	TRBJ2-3	TGTGCCAGCAGGGGAGGACAGGGGCCAGATACGCAGTATTTT	CASRGGQGPDTQYF
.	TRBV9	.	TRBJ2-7	TGTGCCAGCAGCGGGCCCCCGGTCGGGAAGTACGAGCAGTACTTC	CASSGPPVGKYEQYF
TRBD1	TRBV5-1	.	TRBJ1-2	TGCGCCAGCAGCCGCCGGGACAGGGTCGATACCACCTTC	CASSRRDRVDTTF
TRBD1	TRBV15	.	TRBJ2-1	TGTGCCACCAGCACCCCGACAGGGAGAGGTCACAATGAGCAGTTCTTC	CATSTPTGRGHNEQFF
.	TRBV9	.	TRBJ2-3	TGTGCCAGCAGCCCCCGGAGTAGCTTAGATACGCAGTATTTT	CASSPRSSLDTQYF
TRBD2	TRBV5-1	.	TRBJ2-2	TGCGCCAGCAGCTCTGAGGGCGGGAGAACCGGGGAGCTGTTTTTT	CASSSEGGRTGELFF
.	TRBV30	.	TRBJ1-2	TGTGCCTGGAACCTGGGGGGTAGCGGCTACACCTTC	CAWNLGGSGYTF
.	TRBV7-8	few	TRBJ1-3	TGTGCCAGCAGTTTCGCCCCGGTCCCCTCTGGAAACACCATATATTTT	CASSFAPVPSGNTIYF
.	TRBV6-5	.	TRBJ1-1	TGTGCCAGCAGTTACGGGGCAATGAACACTGAAGCTTTCTTT	CASSYGAMNTEAFF
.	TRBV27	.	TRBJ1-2	TGTGCCAGCAGCCAGAACCCTCAGGGCTTCTCAGGGAGCTACACCTTC	CASSQNPQGFSGSYTF
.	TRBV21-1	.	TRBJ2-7	TGTGCCAGCAGCGACGTAAGGGCAGGGTCAACCTACGAGCAGTACTTC	CASSDVRAGSTYEQYF
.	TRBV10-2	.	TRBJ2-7	TGCGCCAGCAGTGAGGGGGGTTTAGCGGCTGCCTCCTACGAGCAGTACTTC	CASSEGGLAAASYEQYF
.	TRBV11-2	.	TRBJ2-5	TGTGCCAGCAGCTTAGGAGGACTGGGGGCTGGGGACCAGTACTTC	CASSLGGLGAGDQYF
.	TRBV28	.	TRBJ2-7	TGTGCCAGCAAGAAGGCATCCAACAGCCTAAGCTCCTACGAGCAGTACTTC	CASKKASNSLSSYEQYF
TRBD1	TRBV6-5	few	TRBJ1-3	TGTGCCAGCAGTGGGACAGCGGCCTCTGGAAACACCATATATTTT	CASSGTAASGNTIYF
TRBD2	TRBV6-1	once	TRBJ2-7	TGTGCCAGCAGGGGGGACTACTCCTACGAGCAGTACTTC	CASRGDYSYEQYF
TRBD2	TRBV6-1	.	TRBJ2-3	TGTGCCAGCAGGGAAACACGACTAGCGGGAGGGCCCAGGACAGATACGCAGTATTTT	CASRETRLAGGPRTDTQYF
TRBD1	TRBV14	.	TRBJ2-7	TGTGCCAGCAGCCAGAGACAGGGAGCCTACGAGCAGTACTTC	CASSQRQGAYEQYF
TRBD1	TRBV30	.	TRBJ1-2	TGTGCCTGGAGTGTACAGGGGGTTACCTATGGCTACACCTTC	CAWSVQGVTYGYTF
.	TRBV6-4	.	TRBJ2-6	TGTGCCAGCAGTGACTCTAGCAGGGCAAATGGGGCCAACGTCCTGACTTTC	CASSDSSRANGANVLTF
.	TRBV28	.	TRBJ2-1	TGTGCCAGCAGTTCCGCGGAAGAAAACGGTTACAATGAGCAGTTCTTC	CASSSAEENGYNEQFF
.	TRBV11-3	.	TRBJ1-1	TGTGCCAGCAGCTCGGTTGGGCAGTCGAACACTGAAGCTTTCTTT	CASSSVGQSNTEAFF
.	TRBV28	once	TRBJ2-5	TGTGCCAGCAGTTTATGGAGGGGCGGGGGCTCCCAAGAGACCCAGTACTTC	CASSLWRGGGSQETQYF
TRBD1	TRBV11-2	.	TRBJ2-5	TGTGCCAGCAGCTTAGTGACAGGGGGTCCTGAGACCCAGTACTTC	CASSLVTGGPETQYF
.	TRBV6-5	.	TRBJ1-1	TGTGCCAGCAGGACCTCTAGCCTAATGAACACTGAAGCTTTCTTT	CASRTSSLMNTEAFF
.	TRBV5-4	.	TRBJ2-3	TGTGCCAGCACCGGACTCCTTTTAGATACGCAGTATTTT	CASTGLLLDTQYF
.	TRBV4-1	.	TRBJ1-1	TGCGCCAGCAGCCTAAAGACAGGGAACACTGAAGCTTTCTTT	CASSLKTGNTEAFF
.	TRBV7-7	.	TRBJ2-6	TGTGCCAGCAGCTTAAGTGGTGCGGGGACTGGGGCCAACGTCCTGACTTTC	CASSLSGAGTGANVLTF